This T cell receptor (beta chain) was recorded in a study of OX40 agonist ivuxolimab in advanced cancers. Study information: Partial responses were achieved by three patients: one hepatocellular carcinoma, two cutaneous melanoma.

Findings and caveats of the study: Blood T cells, both CD4+ and CD8+, expanded clonally by week 6 at 0.1 to 3.0 mg/kg.

The junction had 5 bases not matched to a gene; V was cut back by 0 bases and J by 1 base. The CDR3 extends over 18 amino acids. Germline CDR1 is SGHDT and CDR2 is YYEEEE. As for this clone: Its antigen is unidentified.

Profiling relied on immunoSEQ multiplex PCR, and the TCRdb table lists in-frame clones only, not all of them. The table lists roughly 67,000 clones, about 79% of them singletons. This chain joins TRBV5-6 and TRBJ2-5; 14 nucleotides match TRBD2. Sequenced here: CD4+ or CD8+ T cells sorted from blood, sampled in a trial of the OX40 agonist ivuxolimab. This TCR came from an adult with an advanced solid tumor such as melanoma, head and neck, liver or kidney cancer. The CDR3 bases are TGTGCCAGCAGCTTGGTGGGACTAGCGGGAGCCCTCCAAGAGACCCAGTACTTC. Protein product: CASSLVGLAGALQETQYF.